The 20 T cell receptor beta chains listed next were all sequenced from one sample in a study of identical twins. Each CDR3 protein is one row after TCRdb ran MiXCR on the 5' RACE reads. This sample yields 1,800,000 or so distinct CDR3 sequences, of which around 33% are seen a single time; about 0.3% belongs to the top ten. Sequencing was performed on cord blood. The source is a newborn girl in good health.

This clonotype was recorded a few times. This chain uses TRBV6-6 with TRBJ2-1, with 11 bases matching TRBD2. CDR1 MNHNY and CDR2 SVGAGI come from the germline V gene (reference sequence). V gave up 3 bases and J gave up 3 bases; unmatched junction bases: 4. The CDR3 length is 16 residues. The CDR3: CASSYSGGAFYNEQFF. In nucleotides, the CDR3 is TGTGCCAGCAGTTATAGCGGGGGGGCTTTCTACAATGAGCAGTTCTTC.

This clonotype was seen more than once but under ten times. The chain links TRBV14 to TRBJ2-1; D perhaps matches TRBD2 (7 bases). The CDR3 spans 20 residues. V was pared by 2 bases and J by 4 bases, with 27 bases between. The germline gives CDR1 SGHDN, CDR2 FVKESK. CDR3 in amino acids: CASSQPTKRGASPEYNEQFF. CDR3 DNA: TGTGCCAGCAGCCAACCGACTAAACGGGGGGCTAGTCCCGAATACAATGAGCAGTTCTTC.

This clonotype was picked up a small number of times. The chain couples TRBV10-3 to TRBJ2-3; 9 nucleotides align to TRBD2. This CDR3 contains 16 residues. Per the germline V gene, CDR1 is ENHRY and CDR2 is SYGVKD. Germline trimming cut 2 bases from V and 1 base from J; bases unmatched to any gene: 4. The chain's CDR3 is CAISERLAGGTDTQYF. DNA of the CDR3: TGTGCCATCAGTGAGAGGTTAGCGGGGGGCACAGATACGCAGTATTTT.

V gene TRBV21-1 combines with J gene TRBJ2-4. TRBV21-1 is given as a pseudogene. CDR3 length equals 15 residues. The CDR3 is CASSQGGGNYNEQYF. CDR3 DNA sequence: TGTGCCAGCAGCCAAGGAGGCGGAAACTACAATGAGCAGTACTTC.

This chain joins TRBV21-1 and TRBJ1-5. TRBV21-1 is classified as a pseudogene. The CDR3 contains 15 residues. The CDR3 loop reads CASSSEDLSNQPQHF. CDR3 bases: TGTGCCAGCAGCTCGGAGGACCTTAGCAATCAGCCCCAGCATTTT.

This clonotype has just a few counts. The CDR3: CASSDHDGYTF. CDR3 in DNA: TGTGCCAGCAGTGACCACGATGGCTACACCTTC. This chain uses TRBV6-4 with TRBJ1-2; the D is unclear. V was clipped by 2 bases and J by 6 bases, with 4 bases between them. The CDR3 totals 11 residues. CDR1 is MRHNA, CDR2 SNTAGT, per germline.

V and J are TRBV28 and TRBJ2-5, with 9 bases fitting TRBD2. After removal of 4 bases from V and 11 bases from J, the junction contained 20 bases not matched to a gene. From germline, CDR1 is MDHEN and CDR2 SYDVKM. The CDR3 is 17 amino acids. The CDR3 loop reads CASSSPVVASGKNEQYF. The CDR3 nucleotides are TGTGCCAGCAGTTCCCCCGTGGTGGCTAGCGGGAAGAATGAGCAGTACTTC.

The chain couples TRBV9 to TRBJ2-2, with TRBD2 matching 7 bases. The CDR3 runs to 16 residues. With 0 bases clipped from V and 4 bases from J, the junction kept 6 bases outside the gene matches. The germline V gene has CDR1 SGDLS and CDR2 YYNGEE. The DNA of the CDR3 is TGTGCCAGCAGCGTAGGGCGGGAGTATCTCACCGGGGAGCTGTTTTTT. As protein: CASSVGREYLTGELFF.

V and J are TRBV20-1 and TRBJ1-4, with D perhaps TRBD1 (5 bases). The CDR3 runs to 16 residues. CDR1 is DFQATT and CDR2 is SNEGSKA in the germline V gene (reference sequence). The V end lost 4 bases, the J end lost 0 bases, and 15 bases lay between the germline ends. CDR3 sequence: CSANPFKGPTNEKLFF. CDR3 bases: TGCAGTGCTAACCCCTTCAAGGGGCCAACTAATGAAAAACTGTTTTTT.

This chain links TRBV4-1 with TRBJ2-7; D is possibly TRBD2 (5 bases). Trimming left V 4 bases short and J 9 bases short, with 19 bases between. The length of the CDR3 is 14 residues. Germline values: CDR1 MGHRA, CDR2 YSYEKL. CDR3 coding DNA: TGCGCCAGCAGCCTGGAAGAACGGGGAGATGCGCAGTACTTC. Its translation is CASSLEERGDAQYF.

The V gene is TRBV7-2, the J gene TRBJ1-5; unclear D gene. V was clipped by 5 bases and J by 1 base, with 15 bases between them. The CDR3 is 16 amino acids. Looked up from germline, CDR1 is SGHTA and CDR2 is FQGNSA. The CDR3 DNA sequence: TGTGCCAGCAGCGTAGGTCAGCCCGGGAGCAATCAGCCCCAGCATTTT. This translates into CASSVGQPGSNQPQHF.

J is TRBJ2-3 and V is TRBV2; D is possibly TRBD2 (6 bases). CDR3 length: 14 residues. V was clipped by 7 bases and J by 2 bases, with 13 bases between them. Per the germline V gene, CDR1 is SNHLY and CDR2 is FYNNEI. The CDR3 nucleotides are TGTGCCAGCACTGACTGGACTACCACAGATACGCAGTATTTT. It codes for CASTDWTTTDTQYF.

This clonotype was picked up a small number of times. The chain combines TRBV21-1 with TRBJ2-7; the table's D call, TRBD2, was not checked against the DNA. TRBV21-1 is termed a pseudogene. The CDR3 contains 18 residues. The CDR3 spells CASSKGGPGLVPSYEQYF. The DNA for the CDR3 is TGTGCCAGCAGCAAAGGGGGACCGGGACTAGTACCTTCCTACGAGCAGTACTTC.

This clonotype came up a few times. This chain connects TRBV7-9 to TRBJ2-1; 7 nucleotides line up with TRBD1. The CDR3 covers 17 residues. Germline CDR1 SEHNR, CDR2 FQNEAQ (reference sequence). The J segment lost 2 bases and the V segment lost 11 bases, leaving 18 bases of the junction unmatched. In nucleotides, the CDR3 is TGTGCCGTCATACTCGTTTGGTCAGGGGGAACCTACAATGAGCAGTTCTTC. Translation gives CAVILVWSGGTYNEQFF.

The gene calls are TRBV12-3 or TRBV12-4 and TRBJ2-1; the match to TRBD2 covers 11 bases. V shed 3 bases and J 6 bases; nucleotides not matched to a gene: 7. The length of the CDR3 is 16 residues. DNA of the CDR3: TGTGCCAGCAGTTTTCATAGCGGGGGGGCACTCAATGAGCAGTTCTTC. Translating it yields CASSFHSGGALNEQFF.

This clonotype was recorded many times. The V call is TRBV5-1, the J call TRBJ2-5; 7 bases agree with TRBD1. CDR1 is SGHRS and CDR2 is YFSETQ in the germline V gene. This CDR3 has 14 residues. Unmatched junction bases numbered 7, after V lost 4 bases and J lost 4 bases. DNA for the CDR3: TGCGCCAGCAGCGAACGGACAGGCACAGAGACCCAGTACTTC. Protein sequence: CASSERTGTETQYF.

The gene calls are TRBV29-1 and TRBJ1-5, with D tentatively TRBD1 (6 bases). The CDR3 consists of 15 residues. V lost 4 bases, J lost 0 bases, and 13 bases lay in between. Germline CDR1 is SQVTM and CDR2 is ANQGSEA. Here the CDR3 reads CSVGEGQNSNQPQHF. The DNA for the CDR3 is TGCAGCGTTGGGGAAGGACAGAATAGCAATCAGCCCCAGCATTTT.

This clonotype was observed many times. The gene calls are TRBV3-1 and TRBJ2-1, with unresolved D. Trimming cost V 4 bases and J 4 bases, with 5 bases left between them. The CDR3 sequence is 12 residues long. The germline V gene encodes CDR1 LGHDT and CDR2 YNNKEL (reference sequence). CDR3 nucleotide sequence: TGTGCCAGCAGCCGATTTTACAATGAGCAGTTCTTC. Its translation: CASSRFYNEQFF.

The gene calls are TRBV11-3 and TRBJ1-1; D not resolved. The CDR3 is 14 amino acids. V was trimmed by 0 bases and J by 3 bases, leaving 8 bases between them. Germline V lookup: CDR1 SGHNT, CDR2 YENEEA. The CDR3 here is CASSLEAEDTEAFF. In nucleotides, the CDR3 is TGTGCCAGCAGCTTAGAGGCCGAAGACACTGAAGCTTTCTTT.

V gene TRBV12-3 or TRBV12-4 combines with J gene TRBJ2-1, with D possibly being TRBD1 (7 bases). This CDR3 is 16 amino acids long. The germline V and J ends were trimmed by 2 bases and 10 bases, with 21 bases remaining between them. The CDR3: CASSLRGDSYTSEQFF. The CDR3 DNA reads as TGTGCCAGCAGTTTACGCGGGGACAGTTATACCTCAGAGCAGTTCTTC.